This entry features one TCR beta chain sequence. Ten or more counts support this clone. Its antigen specificity is not known. Qualities for individual bases were not recorded, and no much larger clone is one base off. The germline ends are 15 bases apart after V is trimmed by 4 bases and J by 5 bases. Via the germline V gene (reference sequence), CDR1 is WNHNN and CDR2 SYGVQD. From the cysteine up to the phenylalanine, the CDR3 has a length of 14 residues. Of the read, only the CDR3 DNA is kept; its 42 bases are in frame from base 1. TCRbeta CDR3 regions were amplified from genomic DNA by means of the immunoSEQ Assay, a bias-controlled multiplex PCR. The source study handled its data this way. The number of nucleated cells in each sample was estimated from the amplification of reference gene primers within the assay. To quantify the absolute abundance of each unique TCRbeta CDR3 rearrangement, sequence reads were collapsed and filtered. For each sample, productive Simpson clonality was calculated as the square root of Simpson's diversity index over productive rearrangements. As stored in TCRdb, this immuneACCESS dataset retains in-frame rearrangements with V and J assigned. A fraction of the clones does not appear; measured against another copy, unresolved V genes explain less than half of the discrepancy, and the remainder lacks a known reason. The V and J calls and clone size come from that table; D and trimming were worked out from the DNA. For this sample there are hundreds of thousands of clones; approximately 90% appear just once. The ten top clones hold 0.95% to 1.3% of the sample.

Enrolling through a virtual design, the prospective study's participants ranged in age from roughly 18 to 95 years and lived across 24 United States geographic areas. To assign participants to cohorts, the prospective study relied on clinical history that participants themselves reported in a screening survey and a study questionnaire. Recovered participants in ImmuneRACE Cohort 3 were defined as having two consecutive negative NP/OP PCR tests, clearance from a healthcare professional, or resolution of symptoms. In the prospective study, whole blood, serum and a nasopharyngeal or oropharyngeal swab were collected from each participant by mobile phlebotomists. Participants in the prospective study had the option to provide additional blood draws and questionnaires over a roughly 2-month period. Blood samples from the prospective study were shipped frozen or at room temperature prior to DNA extraction.

The data derive from a study of blood T cell repertoires in COVID-19 (dated by TCRdb to 2020 to 2022). General notes on the study: Samples from collaborators originated in the United States, Italy and Spain and spanned both the acute and convalescent phases of COVID-19. The material from the prospective study consisted of cDNA or gDNA derived from T cells, B-cell-depleted T cells, or PBMCs. Deeply sampled blood TCRbeta repertoires from subjects exposed to, actively infected with, or recovered from COVID-19 were included in the dataset. A freely available public database, intended as a resource for researchers studying the immune response to SARS-CoV-2, is where the repertoires were released. Samples came from the ongoing ImmuneRACE study (first 160 participants) plus 1,254 subjects from 6 global collaborators. Sample metadata almost always included a de-identified subject ID, COVID-19 status, age in years and sex. Where available, HLA class I and class II types were taken from metadata supplied by the sample provider and were not determined by assay-based typing.

General study outcomes and caveats: How much clinical and demographic metadata was included differed by source and by participant, and the metadata was provided uncurated.

Sample: PBMCs or T cells enriched from blood (not recorded which). The TCR originated in a man aged 30 to 39 who had recovered from COVID-19. The chain is encoded by TRBV10-1 joined to TRBJ2-7, with a tentative D gene TRBD1 over 7 matching bases. The base sequence is TGCGCCAGCAGTGCCAGGGGGGTTATCGACGAGCAGTACTTC. Its coded protein is CASSARGVIDEQYF.